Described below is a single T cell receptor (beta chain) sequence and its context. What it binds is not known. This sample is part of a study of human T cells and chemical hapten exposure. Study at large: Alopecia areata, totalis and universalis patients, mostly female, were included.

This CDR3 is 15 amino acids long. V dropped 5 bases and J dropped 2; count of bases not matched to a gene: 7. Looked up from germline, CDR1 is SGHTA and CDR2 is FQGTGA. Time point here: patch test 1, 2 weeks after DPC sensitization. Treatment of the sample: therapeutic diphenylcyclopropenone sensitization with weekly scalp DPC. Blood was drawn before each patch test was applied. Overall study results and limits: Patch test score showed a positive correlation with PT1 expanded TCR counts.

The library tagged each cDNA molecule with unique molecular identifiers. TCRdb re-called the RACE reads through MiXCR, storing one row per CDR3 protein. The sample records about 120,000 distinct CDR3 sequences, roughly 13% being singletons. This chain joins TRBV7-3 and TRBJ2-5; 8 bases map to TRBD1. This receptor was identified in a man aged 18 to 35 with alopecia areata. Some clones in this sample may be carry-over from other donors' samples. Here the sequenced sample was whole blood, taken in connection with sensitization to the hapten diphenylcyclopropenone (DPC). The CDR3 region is CASSIGQGHQETQYF. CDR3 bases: TGTGCCAGCAGCATCGGACAGGGCCATCAAGAGACCCAGTACTTC.